The TCR beta chain under discussion was sequenced for a study of blood T cell repertoires in COVID-19. Overall study context: Samples representing acute and convalescent COVID-19 were sourced from the United States, Italy and Spain. PBMCs, B-cell-depleted T cells, or T cells were the source of the cDNA or gDNA that made up the material.

In germline, CDR1 is SGHKS, CDR2 YYEKEE (reference sequence). V gave up 2 bases and J gave up 3 bases, with 15 bases separating them. This CDR3 comprises 16 residues. Assay: immunoSEQ multiplex PCR; the TCRdb copy retains only in-frame clones and omits some. The sample has roughly 230,000 clones; roughly nine tenths are singletons. This TCR derives from a man between 70 and 80 years old with acute or convalescent COVID-19. Material for sequencing was peripheral blood. The chain employs TRBV5-5 and TRBJ1-5, with D perhaps matching TRBD1 (6 bases). This CDR3 is CASSLQPQGNNQPQHF. The CDR3 bases are TGTGCCAGCAGCTTACAACCCCAGGGGAACAATCAGCCCCAGCATTTT.